This T cell receptor (beta chain) is from a study of blood T cell repertoires in COVID-19. Whole-study context: Both acute and convalescent COVID-19 samples were obtained from the United States, Italy and Spain. Sample material is recorded as cDNA or gDNA derived from T cells, B-cell-depleted T cells, or PBMCs.

This clone has a single count. Trimming took 0 bases from V and 7 from J, leaving 18 bases between them. There are 15 residues in the CDR3. The germline CDR1 and CDR2 sequences are GTSNPN and SVGIG (reference sequence). In the source study's methods: Amplification of reference gene primers provided the estimated nucleated cell counts. The assay was immunoSEQ multiplex PCR, and TCRdb's table has in-frame clones only and misses some. The DNA was the basis for D and trimming; V, J and clone size are from that table. The data contain 80,000 or so clones, about 88% of them singletons. V is TRBV30 and J is TRBJ1-2; no clear D gene. Sequenced material: peripheral blood. The receptor comes from a human donor in a cohort sampled during active COVID-19. The CDR3 reads CAWSVTPPGLGGYTF. For the CDR3, the DNA is TGTGCCTGGAGTGTCACCCCCCCGGGGTTGGGTGGCTACACCTTC.